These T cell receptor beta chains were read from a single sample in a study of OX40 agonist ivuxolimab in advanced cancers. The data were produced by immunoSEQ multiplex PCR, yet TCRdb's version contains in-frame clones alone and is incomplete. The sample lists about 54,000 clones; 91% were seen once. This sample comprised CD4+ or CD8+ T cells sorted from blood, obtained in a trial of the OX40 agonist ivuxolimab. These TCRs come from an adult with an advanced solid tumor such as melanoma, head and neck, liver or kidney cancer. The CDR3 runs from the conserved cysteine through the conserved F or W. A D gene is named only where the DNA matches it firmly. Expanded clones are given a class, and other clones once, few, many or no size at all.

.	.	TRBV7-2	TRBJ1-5	TGTGCCAGCAGCTTAAACAGGGATCAGCCCCAGCATTTT	CASSLNRDQPQHF
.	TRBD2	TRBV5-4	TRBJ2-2	TGTGCCAGCAGCAATCCTAGCGGCAGCCTTACCGGGGAGCTGTTTTTT	CASSNPSGSLTGELFF
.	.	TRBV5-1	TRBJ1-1	TGCGCCAGCTCCATACAGGGTGGTTTCACTGAAGCTTTCTTT	CASSIQGGFTEAFF
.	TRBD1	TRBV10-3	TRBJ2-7	TGTGCCATCACTTCACGGGGGACAGGGGGCAACGAGCAGTACTTC	CAITSRGTGGNEQYF
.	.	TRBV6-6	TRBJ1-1	TGTGCCAGCAGTTTCGGAGGGGTCACTGAAGCTTTCTTT	CASSFGGVTEAFF
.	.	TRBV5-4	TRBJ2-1	TGTGCCAGCAGCCTCGATGGACCCGACAATGAGCAGTTCTTC	CASSLDGPDNEQFF
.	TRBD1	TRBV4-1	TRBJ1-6	TGCGCCAGCAGCCAGGTGGACAGGGAAAATTCACCCCTCCACTTT	CASSQVDRENSPLHF
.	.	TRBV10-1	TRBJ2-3	TGCGCCAGCAGTGACCGTACTAGCACAGATACGCAGTATTTT	CASSDRTSTDTQYF
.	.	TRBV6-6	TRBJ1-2	TGTGCCAGCAGGGGCCCGGGAGCTCCGATTGGCTACACCTTC	CASRGPGAPIGYTF
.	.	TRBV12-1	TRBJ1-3	TGTGCCAGCAGCGGGGGACTATTTGCTGGAAACACCATATATTTT	CASSGGLFAGNTIYF
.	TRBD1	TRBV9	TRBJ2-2	TGTGCCAGCAGCGTACGACAGGGGTCGGAGGTAAACACCGGGGAGCTGTTTTTT	CASSVRQGSEVNTGELFF
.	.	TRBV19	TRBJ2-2	TGTGCCAGTAGACTCGGACAGACCACCGGGGAGCTGTTTTTT	CASRLGQTTGELFF
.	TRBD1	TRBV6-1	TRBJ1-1	TGTGCCAGCAGAAACAGGGGGAGTAAAGCTTTCTTT	CASRNRGSKAFF
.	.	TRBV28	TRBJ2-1	TGTGCCAGCAGTTCACCAGGCTCCTACAATGAGCAGTTCTTC	CASSSPGSYNEQFF
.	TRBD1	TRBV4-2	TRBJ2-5	TGTGCCAGCAGCCAAGGGACAGGGGAGACGGAGACCCAGTACTTC	CASSQGTGETETQYF
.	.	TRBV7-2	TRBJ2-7	TGTGCCAGCAGCCCCCACTGGAGCTCCTACGAGCAGTACTTC	CASSPHWSSYEQYF
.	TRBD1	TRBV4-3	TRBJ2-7	TGCGCCAGCAGCTCGGGACAGTTTAGCTCCTACGAGCAGTACTTC	CASSSGQFSSYEQYF
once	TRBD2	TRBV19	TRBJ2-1	TGTGCCAGTGGTGCTAGCGGGAGGGCCACTGAGCAGTTCTTC	CASGASGRATEQFF
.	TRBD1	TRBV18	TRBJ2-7	TGTGCCAGCTCACACCGACCCTTTGGGACAGCGTCCTACGAGCAGTACTTC	CASSHRPFGTASYEQYF
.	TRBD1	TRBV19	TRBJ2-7	TGTGCCAGTTCTCGGGACAGGGATTCCCACGAGCAGTACTTC	CASSRDRDSHEQYF
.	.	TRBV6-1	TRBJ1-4	TGTGCCAGCAGTGTAAATGCGGGGTCCTGGTGGGAAAAACTGTTTTTT	CASSVNAGSWWEKLFF
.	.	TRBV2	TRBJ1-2	TGTGCCAGCAGTGGTCTCAGGAACTACTATGGCTACACCTTC	CASSGLRNYYGYTF
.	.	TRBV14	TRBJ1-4	TGTGCCAGCAGCCAAGTTTGGGGCGAAAAACTGTTTTTT	CASSQVWGEKLFF
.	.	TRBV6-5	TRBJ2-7	TGTGCCAGCAAGGTGGGTTACGAGCAGTACTTC	CASKVGYEQYF
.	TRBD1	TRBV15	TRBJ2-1	TGTGCCACCAGCAGGGGGGGACAGGGGTTAGGGATAGGCGAGCAGTTCTTC	CATSRGGQGLGIGEQFF
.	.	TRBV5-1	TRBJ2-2	TGCGCCAGCAGCCCCGGACGGACGGGCGGGGAGCTGTTTTTT	CASSPGRTGGELFF